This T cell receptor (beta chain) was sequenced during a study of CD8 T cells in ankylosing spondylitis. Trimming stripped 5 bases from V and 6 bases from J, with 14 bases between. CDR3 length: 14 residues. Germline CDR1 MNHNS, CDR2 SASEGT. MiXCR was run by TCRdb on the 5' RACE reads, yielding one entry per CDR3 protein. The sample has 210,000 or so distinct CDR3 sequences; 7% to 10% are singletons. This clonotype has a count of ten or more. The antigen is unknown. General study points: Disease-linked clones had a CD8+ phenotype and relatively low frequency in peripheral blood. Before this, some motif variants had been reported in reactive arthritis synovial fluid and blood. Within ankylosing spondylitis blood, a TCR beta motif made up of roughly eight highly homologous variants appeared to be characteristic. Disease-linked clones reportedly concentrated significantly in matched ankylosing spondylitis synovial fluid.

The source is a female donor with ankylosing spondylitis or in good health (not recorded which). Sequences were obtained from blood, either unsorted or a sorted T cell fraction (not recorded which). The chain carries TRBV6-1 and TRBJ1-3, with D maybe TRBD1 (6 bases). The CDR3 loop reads CASSPDRQENTIYF. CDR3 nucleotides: TGTGCCAGCAGTCCCGACAGGCAGGAAAACACCATATATTTT.